The 16 T cell receptor beta chains below come from one sample, sequenced in a study of blood T cell repertoires in COVID-19. Some clones are missing from TCRdb's copy, which holds only in-frame ones; the method was immunoSEQ multiplex PCR. The data hold about 76,000 clones, with approximately 88% observed a single time. The specimen sequenced was peripheral blood. Receptor source: a man between 50 and 59 years old with active COVID-19.

This rearrangement joins TRBV28 to TRBJ2-7; 12 bases fit TRBD2. This CDR3 is built from 17 residues. J gave up 5 bases and V 4 bases, and 12 bases lay outside the gene matches. Germline assignment: CDR1 MDHEN and CDR2 SYDVKM. In DNA form, the CDR3 reads TGTGCCAGCAGTTCTCTAGCGGGAGGGCCGAGGTTCCACGAGCAGTACTTC. As protein: CASSSLAGGPRFHEQYF. The whole variable domain, remainder taken from reference TRBV28 and TRBJ2-7, is DVKVTQSSRYLVKRTGEKVFLECVQDMDHENMFWYRQDPGLGLRLIYFSYDVKMKEKGDIPEGYSVSREKKERFSLILESASTNQTSMYLCASSSLAGGPRFHEQYFGPGTRLTVT.

V and J are TRBV25-1 and TRBJ2-5, with 7 bases aligning to TRBD1. This CDR3 spans 13 amino acids. Trimming at V came to 4 bases and at J to 4 bases, leaving 3 bases not matched to a gene. CDR1 and CDR2 from the germline V gene are MGHDK and SYGVNS. Written as DNA, the CDR3 is TGTGCCAGCAGTGTACCAGGGGGAGAGACCCAGTACTTC. Its protein product is CASSVPGGETQYF.

The rearrangement joins TRBV28 to TRBJ2-7; D may be TRBD2 (7 bases). The CDR3 is 13 amino acids. The V end was cut by 3 bases, the J end by 4 bases, with 10 bases between. CDR1 is MDHEN and CDR2 is SYDVKM in the germline V gene. CDR3: CASSFGGRYEQYF. Here the CDR3 DNA reads TGTGCCAGCAGTTTCGGGGGGCGGTACGAGCAGTACTTC. Full variable domain (outside the CDR3, taken from reference TRBV28 and TRBJ2-7): DVKVTQSSRYLVKRTGEKVFLECVQDMDHENMFWYRQDPGLGLRLIYFSYDVKMKEKGDIPEGYSVSREKKERFSLILESASTNQTSMYLCASSFGGRYEQYFGPGTRLTVT.

The gene calls are TRBV29-1 and TRBJ2-7; 8 nucleotides align to TRBD2. CDR1 is SQVTM, CDR2 ANQGSEA, per germline. There are 15 residues in the CDR3. V lost 0 bases, J lost 9 bases, and 13 bases stayed unmatched. For the CDR3, the DNA is TGCAGCGTTGAAGAAGGGCTAGCGGGCTTCTCGCGGCAGTACTTC. Its translation: CSVEEGLAGFSRQYF.

This clone was recorded a few times. The genes are TRBV10-3 and TRBJ1-1; a weak D match, TRBD1 (5 bases). V lost 4 bases and J lost 0, with 12 bases in between. Germline values: CDR1 ENHRY, CDR2 SYGVKD. The CDR3 contains 15 residues. The CDR3 DNA sequence: TGTGCCATCAGTGCAACGACAGACTTGAACACTGAAGCTTTCTTT. Its translation is CAISATTDLNTEAFF.

J is TRBJ2-3 and V is TRBV2; the D gene is possibly TRBD2 (6 bases). Germline lookup yields CDR1 SNHLY and CDR2 FYNNEI. Trimming removed 7 bases from V and 2 bases from J, with 10 bases in between. The CDR3 spans 13 residues. The CDR3, as DNA: TGTGCCAGCAATGGGAGGCTCACAGATACGCAGTATTTT. This codes for CASNGRLTDTQYF.

The V and J genes are TRBV27 and TRBJ2-6; D is unclear. V was clipped by 1 base and J by 2 bases, with 6 bases between them. Looked up from germline, CDR1 is MNHEY and CDR2 is SMNVEV (reference sequence). CDR3 length: 15 amino acids. The CDR3 bases are TGTGCCAGCAGTTTATGGCTGCCTGGGGCCAACGTCCTGACTTTC. Amino acid sequence: CASSLWLPGANVLTF.

In its sample, this clone was seen once. The chain joins TRBV18 to TRBJ1-1; perhaps TRBD1 as D (5 bases). With 2 bases removed from V and 4 bases from J, the gap between germline ends came to 8 bases. CDR3 length equals 13 residues. Germline CDR1 KGHSH, CDR2 LQKENI. In nucleotides, the CDR3 is TGTGCCAGCTCACCATCAGGGCCCACTGAAGCTTTCTTT. Translation: CASSPSGPTEAFF. Full variable domain (missing parts from reference TRBV18 and TRBJ1-1): NAGVMQNPRHLVRRRGQEARLRCSPMKGHSHVYWYRQLPEEGLKFMVYLQKENIIDESGMPKERFSAEFPKEGPSILRIQQVVRGDSAAYFCASSPSGPTEAFFGQGTRLTVV.

The chain links TRBV4-1 to TRBJ2-7; 11 bases map to TRBD1. V shed 4 bases and J 7 bases; nucleotides not matched to a gene: 6. Germline V gives CDR1 MGHRA, CDR2 YSYEKL. This CDR3 has 14 residues. Here the CDR3 reads CASSPGTGGREQYF. The CDR3 DNA reads TGCGCCAGCAGCCCCGGGACAGGGGGTAGGGAGCAGTACTTC.

The chain carries TRBV10-3 and TRBJ2-3; TRBD1 aligns across 7 bases. This CDR3 comprises 13 residues. The V segment lost 6 bases and the J segment 2 bases; nucleotides outside the gene matches: 2. Germline CDR1 is ENHRY and CDR2 is SYGVKD. The CDR3 nucleotides read TGTGCCATCAGCAGGGGGAACACAGATACGCAGTATTTT. This encodes CAISRGNTDTQYF.

The rearrangement links TRBV18 to TRBJ1-5; D is unresolved. Germline V CDR1 and CDR2: KGHSH, LQKENI. CDR3 length equals 15 residues. V lost 2 bases and J 2 bases, leaving 10 bases between the germline ends. CDR3 in amino acids: CASSPMGSGNQPQHF. For the CDR3, the DNA is TGTGCCAGCTCACCAATGGGGAGCGGCAATCAGCCCCAGCATTTT.

The CDR3 is CAWYDRGDTDTQYF. The CDR3 coding sequence is TGTGCCTGGTACGACAGGGGCGACACAGATACGCAGTATTTT. The chain couples TRBV30 to TRBJ2-3; TRBD1 agrees at 8 bases. Looked up from germline, CDR1 is GTSNPN and CDR2 is SVGIG (reference sequence). V lost 5 bases and J lost 2; bases outside the gene matches: 6. This CDR3 has 14 amino acids.

V is TRBV5-1 and J is TRBJ2-5; the D is unclear. This CDR3 is 14 amino acids long. Germline CDR1 reads SGHRS; CDR2 reads YFSETQ. V lost 0 bases and J 3 bases, leaving 9 bases between the germline ends. The CDR3 region has the DNA TGCGCCAGCAGCTTGGGTTCCCGAGAAGAGACCCAGTACTTC. The encoded protein is CASSLGSREETQYF.

This chain joins TRBV27 and TRBJ1-2; TRBD1 matches at 7 bases. Per the germline V gene, CDR1 is MNHEY and CDR2 is SMNVEV (reference sequence). The CDR3 covers 16 residues. V dropped 5 bases and J dropped 0; count of bases not matched to a gene: 9. The CDR3 nucleotides are TGTGCCAGCAGTCAATCGGGACAGACCCCTAACTATGGCTACACCTTC. It yields the protein CASSQSGQTPNYGYTF.

V and J are TRBV28 and TRBJ2-7; 9 nucleotides agree with TRBD1. The CDR3 totals 15 residues. V gave up 6 bases and J gave up 6 bases; unmatched junction bases: 12. Germline V gives CDR1 MDHEN, CDR2 SYDVKM. The CDR3 nucleotides read TGTGCCAGCAGCGCCTGGGGACAGGGTCTCGTCGAGCAGTACTTC. Its protein product is CASSAWGQGLVEQYF.

The J gene is TRBJ2-4, the V gene TRBV4-2; 10 bases fit TRBD2. V dropped 0 bases and J dropped 3; count of bases not matched to a gene: 2. The germline V gene encodes CDR1 LGHNA and CDR2 YNFKEQ. The CDR3 length is 16 residues. The CDR3 bases are TGTGCCAGCAGCCAAGATCTAGCGGGGGTCAAAAACATTCAGTACTTC. Translating it yields CASSQDLAGVKNIQYF.